The text below deals with one T cell receptor beta chain. What it binds is not known. This sample is drawn from a study of T cell responses to AZD1222 COVID-19 vaccine. Points from the study as a whole: Females made up more of the donors, who were largely white British, and clonal diversity may have come out too low. There were vaccine-associated CD4 TCRs across spike, dominant at 160-218 and 743-854. Among AZD1222 vaccinees, only 5 to 7 were seropositive at baseline.

This CDR3 has 14 residues. Looked up from germline, CDR1 is SNHLY and CDR2 is FYNNEI. The germline V and J ends were trimmed by 6 bases and 0 bases, with 8 bases remaining between them. Clones were read by immunoSEQ multiplex PCR, and TCRdb kept only the in-frame ones, dropping some. The sample consists of about 160,000 clones, roughly nine tenths of them appearing once. Sequenced material: peripheral blood, taken 28 days after the second AZD1222 dose. V usage is TRBV2 and J usage is TRBJ1-4; D gene ambiguous. This TCR was sampled from an adult who received the AZD1222 COVID-19 vaccine. The CDR3 region is CASSEVTTNEKLFF. The CDR3 nucleotides are TGTGCCAGCAGCGAGGTTACAACTAATGAAAAACTGTTTTTT.